The TCR beta chain under discussion was sequenced for a study of CD8 T cells in Susac syndrome. Study background: Patients with Susac syndrome were therapy-naive, on corticosteroids, or on intravenous immunoglobulin alone at the time that blood was drawn.

CDR3 length equals 14 residues. Trimming pared 1 base from V and 0 bases from J, leaving 7 bases between. CDR1 SNHLY and CDR2 FYNNEI come from the germline V gene. Findings of the study overall: In total CD8+ repertoires, about 16 Susac-specific public clones were found, and about 5 in CD8+ TEMRA repertoires. Susac CD8+ cells expanded clonally the most in TEMRA cells and in active patients.

Random hexamers were used to reverse transcribe 0.5 to 1 ug of RNA. An immunoSEQ multiplex PCR amplified TCR beta CDR3 over 54 Vbeta and 13 Jbeta. Each CDR3 protein gets one entry after TCRdb re-called the immunoSEQ multiplex PCR reads with MiXCR. This table holds around 170,000 distinct CDR3 sequences, 95% found once. Remarks on this clonotype: The antigen remains undetermined.

V and J are TRBV2 and TRBJ2-7, with a possible D match to TRBD1 (5 bases). Specimen: CD8+ T cells from PBMCs. The TCR was taken from a human donor with Susac syndrome. CDR3 residues: CASSEEGVSYEQYF. The CDR3 DNA reads as TGTGCCAGCAGTGAAGAAGGGGTCTCCTACGAGCAGTACTTC.